The 23 T cell receptor beta chains presented below share a single source sample, sequenced in a study of CD8 T cells in ankylosing spondylitis. MiXCR, applied by TCRdb to the 5' RACE reads, yields one record per CDR3 protein. The sample has some 130,000 distinct CDR3 sequences, roughly 13% seen once. The sample comprised blood, either unsorted or a sorted T cell fraction (not recorded which). The receptors derive from a female donor with ankylosing spondylitis or in good health (not recorded which).

This clonotype appeared many times. The chain employs TRBV20-1 and TRBJ2-1; D may match TRBD1 or TRBD2 (6 bases each). V lost 0 bases and J 8 bases, leaving 14 bases between the germline ends. The CDR3 is 14 amino acids. Germline values: CDR1 DFQATT, CDR2 SNEGSKA (reference sequence). The CDR3 here is CSAREGASDDEQFF. CDR3 DNA sequence: TGCAGTGCTAGAGAGGGGGCTAGCGACGATGAGCAGTTCTTC.

In its sample, this clonotype was seen a few times. This rearrangement joins TRBV19 to TRBJ1-4; D is unclear. The CDR3 is 14 amino acids. V lost 9 bases to trimming and J lost 4 bases, with 15 bases between them. In germline, CDR1 is LNHDA, CDR2 SQIVND (reference sequence). The chain's CDR3 is CASRRSGSNEKLFF. CDR3 sequence (DNA): TGTGCCAGCCGCCGGTCGGGCAGTAATGAAAAACTGTTTTTT.

This clonotype was recorded many times. The chain links TRBV25-1 to TRBJ1-1; unclear D gene. V lost 5 bases to trimming and J lost 1 base, with 11 bases between them. The CDR3 covers 14 residues. CDR1 and CDR2 from the germline V gene are MGHDK and SYGVNS. The CDR3 here is CASSKPGSNTEAFF. DNA of the CDR3: TGTGCCAGCAGTAAGCCGGGGTCGAACACTGAAGCTTTCTTT.

This clonotype came up many times. The V gene is TRBV5-1, the J gene TRBJ1-1; possibly TRBD1 for D (5 bases). The V and J ends lost 2 bases and 3 bases respectively, with 11 bases between them. This CDR3 spans 14 amino acids. Germline-derived CDR1 and CDR2 are SGHRS and YFSETQ. The CDR3 reads CASSFDRGYTEAFF. The CDR3 DNA sequence: TGCGCCAGCAGCTTTGACAGAGGATACACTGAAGCTTTCTTT.

This clonotype was recorded at least ten times. The genes are TRBV5-5 and TRBJ1-2; no clear D. Germline V gene sequence: CDR1 SGHKS, CDR2 YYEKEE (reference sequence). CDR3 size: 12 residues. Trimming removed 7 bases from V and 4 bases from J, with 11 bases in between. For the CDR3, the DNA is TGTGCCAGCGGAGAGCAGGTCTATGGCTACACCTTC. It codes for CASGEQVYGYTF.

There are a few counts of this clonotype. The junction departs from germline at one end; a sequencing error may be responsible. The chain links TRBV6-2 or TRBV6-3 to TRBJ2-7; D perhaps matches TRBD1 (6 bases). CDR1 MNHEY and CDR2 SVGEGT come from the germline V gene. The CDR3 sequence is 12 residues long. CDR3 bases: TGTGCCAGCAGTTACTCGAAAGGGGGTCTCGGATTC. The encoded protein is CASSYSKGGLGF.

The chain couples TRBV19 to TRBJ2-2; D not resolved. The germline gives CDR1 LNHDA, CDR2 SQIVND (reference sequence). The CDR3 sequence is 13 residues long. Trimming shortened V by 7 bases and J by 2 bases, and 8 bases separated the two germline ends. This CDR3 is CASTGPNTGELFF. The CDR3 DNA reads TGTGCCAGTACAGGCCCAAACACCGGGGAGCTGTTTTTT.

Ten or more counts support this clonotype. As DNA, the CDR3 is TGTGCCAGCAGTTTAGGGCAGGGGGCGAACAATGAGCAGTTCTTC. Translated: CASSLGQGANNEQFF. The chain recombines TRBV12-3 or TRBV12-4 with TRBJ2-1, with 8 bases aligning to TRBD1. J was trimmed by 5 bases and V by 1 base; bases with no gene match: 4. The length of the CDR3 is 15 residues.

This clonotype was seen ten or more times. This rearrangement joins TRBV29-1 to TRBJ2-7; unclear D gene. The CDR3 spans 11 residues. Trimming removed 7 bases from V and 3 bases from J, with 10 bases in between. Germline V gives CDR1 SQVTM, CDR2 ANQGSEA. CDR3 sequence reads: CSATAGYEQYF. As DNA, the CDR3 is TGCAGCGCCACCGCCGGCTACGAGCAGTACTTC.

The chain joins TRBV11-2 to TRBJ1-5; D uncertain. The CDR3 is 12 residues long. V gave up 3 bases and J gave up 7 bases, with 7 bases separating them. CDR1 SGHAT and CDR2 FQNNGV come from the germline V gene. The CDR3 reads CASSFSGQPQHF. DNA for the CDR3: TGTGCCAGCAGCTTTAGTGGACAGCCCCAGCATTTT.

This clonotype was observed a handful of times. The chain is built from TRBV14 and TRBJ2-7; D might be TRBD1 or TRBD2, each matching 5 bases. CDR3 size: 15 residues. Between the trimmed V and J ends, which lost 4 bases and 2 bases, there was a span of 15 bases. The germline V gene has CDR1 SGHDN and CDR2 FVKESK. The CDR3 sequence: CASSLSGTGTYEQYF. The CDR3 bases are TGTGCCAGCAGCCTTTCCGGGACGGGAACCTACGAGCAGTACTTC.

This clonotype was seen a few times. The chain links TRBV12-3 or TRBV12-4 to TRBJ1-6; D not certain. Trimming pared 5 bases from V and 4 bases from J, leaving 6 bases between. CDR3 length: 13 amino acids. The CDR3 loop is CASSPNYNSPLHF. The CDR3 DNA reads as TGTGCCAGCAGTCCGAATTATAATTCACCCCTCCACTTT.

This chain joins TRBV20-1 and TRBJ2-7, with TRBD1 matching over 9 bases. There are 15 residues in the CDR3. CDR1 and CDR2 (germline): DFQATT, SNEGSKA (reference sequence). The trim removed 0 bases at V and 3 bases at J, leaving 6 bases unmatched. CDR3 in amino acids: CSARDPQGQGYEQYF. The DNA of the CDR3 is TGCAGTGCTAGAGATCCCCAGGGACAGGGCTACGAGCAGTACTTC.

This clonotype was seen many times. V usage is TRBV19 and J usage is TRBJ1-2; tentatively, D is TRBD1 (6 bases). The V end was cut by 8 bases, the J end by 8 bases, with 12 bases between. Germline V CDR1 and CDR2: LNHDA, SQIVND (reference sequence). This CDR3 region has 11 residues. DNA for the CDR3: TGTGCCAGTTTCGCAGGGACAGGCTACACCTTC. This translates into CASFAGTGYTF.

There are a few counts of this clonotype. The rearrangement links TRBV6-5 to TRBJ2-2; tentatively, D is TRBD2 (6 bases). The length of the CDR3 is 17 residues. CDR1 is MNHEY, CDR2 SVGAGI, per germline. Trimming removed 0 bases from V and 3 bases from J, with 14 bases in between. CDR3 sequence: CASSYSVTRGHTGELFF. The CDR3 DNA is TGTGCCAGCAGTTACTCGGTTACGCGGGGCCACACCGGGGAGCTGTTTTTT.

V and J are TRBV5-1 and TRBJ2-7, with D possibly being TRBD1 or TRBD2 (5 bases each). This CDR3 comprises 15 residues. Germline loops: CDR1 SGHRS, CDR2 YFSETQ. V lost 4 bases to trimming and J lost 2 bases, with 16 bases between them. Here the CDR3 DNA reads TGCGCCAGCAGCCGGGACGGGGAGCGAGCCTACGAGCAGTACTTC. This codes for CASSRDGERAYEQYF.

Remarks on this clonotype: A clone one base away is much larger, so this may be a read error. The J gene is TRBJ1-6, the V gene TRBV28; no reliable D call. This CDR3 region has 14 residues. Germline CDR1 and CDR2: MDHEN and SYDVKM. The CDR3 region is CVSRYRAEFSPLHF. The CDR3 DNA is TGTGTCAGCAGATACCGGGCCGAGTTCTCACCCCTCCACTTT.

The chain joins TRBV27 to TRBJ2-1, with a possible D match to TRBD2 (5 bases). Trimming stripped 4 bases from V and 10 bases from J, with 11 bases between. CDR3 length: 12 amino acids. Per germline, CDR1 MNHEY and CDR2 SMNVEV (reference sequence). CDR3 nucleotide sequence: TGTGCCAGCAGTTATGGCGGCGGGGAGCAGTTCTTC. Its translation is CASSYGGGEQFF.

With respect to this clonotype: With a much larger clone just one base away, this may be a read error. The chain joins TRBV7-9 to TRBJ2-3; D call uncertain. The CDR3 length is 12 residues. Germline V gene data show CDR1 as SEHNR and CDR2 as FQNEAQ (reference sequence). CDR3 nucleotides: TGTGCCAACAGCTTAGGATCAGATACGCAGTATTTT. This codes for CANSLGSDTQYF.

This clonotype has just a few counts. The chain has TRBV29-1 and TRBJ2-5; D is undetermined. Trimming cost V 2 bases and J 1 base, with 5 bases left between them. Germline loops: CDR1 SQVTM, CDR2 ANQGSEA. There are 12 residues in the CDR3. The CDR3 sequence: CSVEQTQETQYF. CDR3 nucleotide sequence: TGCAGCGTTGAACAGACCCAAGAGACCCAGTACTTC.

In its sample, this clonotype was seen many times. The V call is TRBV20-1, the J call TRBJ2-2; D is undetermined. This CDR3 has 13 residues. The germline V gene encodes CDR1 DFQATT and CDR2 SNEGSKA (reference sequence). The V end lost 5 bases, the J end lost 1 base, and 8 bases lay between the germline ends. CDR3: CSADTRNTGELFF. CDR3 coding DNA: TGCAGTGCTGACACAAGGAACACCGGGGAGCTGTTTTTT.

The chain has TRBV25-1 and TRBJ2-1; TRBD1 might be the D (6 bases). The CDR3 length is 13 residues. Looked up from germline, CDR1 is MGHDK and CDR2 is SYGVNS. Trimming removed 7 bases from V and 0 bases from J, with 7 bases in between. CDR3 sequence reads: CASKDSSYNEQFF. In DNA form, the CDR3 reads TGTGCCAGCAAGGACAGCTCCTACAATGAGCAGTTCTTC.

This clonotype was detected many times. This chain links TRBV29-1 with TRBJ1-3, with D uncertain. The CDR3 runs to 14 residues. V shed 3 bases and J shed 2 bases, with 11 bases lying between them. Per germline, CDR1 SQVTM and CDR2 ANQGSEA. This CDR3 is CSVDGRGPGNTIYF. CDR3 in DNA: TGCAGCGTTGACGGTAGAGGGCCTGGAAACACCATATATTTT.